These T cell receptor beta chains were read from a single sample in a study of T cells in Graves' hyperthyroidism and ophthalmopathy. TCRdb re-called the multiplex PCR reads with MiXCR, one entry per CDR3 protein. The sample records hundreds of thousands of distinct CDR3 sequences, roughly 14% being singletons. The source material was blood. Source of these receptors: a woman in her forties or fifties with Graves' ophthalmopathy. Both conserved end residues are part of each CDR3. The D gene is left open where the match is weak.

J,V,D,CDR3
TRBJ2-1,TRBV28,TRBD2,CASGTSGSINEQFF
TRBJ2-1,TRBV5-1,TRBD2,CASSFTSGRVDEQFF
TRBJ2-1,TRBV7-8,TRBD2,CASSPRTSGRTSYNEQFF
TRBJ2-4,TRBV20-1,TRBD1,CSARPGRQGGDIQYF
TRBJ2-1,TRBV7-9,-,CASSFHTDEQFF
TRBJ2-1,TRBV2,-,CASSTEGGSYNEQFF
TRBJ1-2,TRBV2,TRBD1,CASSVWDRPHLNGYTF
TRBJ2-7,TRBV14,TRBD1,CASSQERQGEYEQYF
TRBJ1-1,TRBV6-1,-,CASSEGSNTEAFF
TRBJ2-1,TRBV2,-,CASSVGGGIDEQFF
TRBJ1-5,TRBV24-1,-,CATSDELWPQHF
TRBJ1-2,TRBV5-1,-,CASSLNRDKANYGYTF
TRBJ1-6,TRBV5-8,-,CASSSDGYNSPLHF
TRBJ1-2,TRBV28,-,CASSSTYGYTF
TRBJ1-1,TRBV3-1,-,CASSQSGMNTEAFF